Here is one T cell receptor (beta chain) with its context. This clone showed up just a few times. The specificity of this receptor is unknown. Per-base qualities were not stored, and no clone one base away is much larger. The entry originates in a study of OX40 agonist ivuxolimab in advanced cancers. Study-level background: Ivuxolimab, which targeted the costimulatory receptor OX40 (CD134), was an agonistic, fully human IgG2 monoclonal antibody. Partial responses occurred in three dose-escalation patients: two with cutaneous melanoma and one with hepatocellular carcinoma. Patients were allowed to have had prior anti-PD-1, anti-PD-L1 or anti-CTLA-4 therapy, and 30% to 50% of the dose-escalation patients had previously received checkpoint inhibitors. Intravenous ivuxolimab was administered to patients every 2 weeks at six dose levels: 0.01, 0.1, 0.3, 1.5, 3 and 10 mg/kg. Of the 50 to 55 dose-escalation patients, hepatocellular carcinoma was present in about 20, melanoma in roughly 15, renal cell carcinoma in 9 and head and neck cancer in 9. The paper reports the monotherapy dose-escalation portion (N ≈ 50 patients) of the phase I ivuxolimab trial. The dose-escalation cohort was around 83% male with a mean age of around 64 years, ranging from about 23 to 85. Peripheral TCRbeta sequencing aimed to test whether ivuxolimab altered TCR sequence diversity and caused clonal T-cell expansion.

For sequencing of the TCRbeta CDR3 region, genomic DNA was extracted from the sorted cells. The immunoSEQ Assay was used for sequencing of TCRbeta CDR3 regions. TCRdb limited this immuneACCESS table to in-frame rearrangements with V and J called. A share of clones is missing; checked studies link under half to unresolved V genes, and the rest is unexplained. This sample has over 90,000 clones in its table, and around 94% of those were observed once. The top ten constitute less than 0.2% of the sample. The trial excluded patients who had a history of autoimmune disease or were on systemic immunosuppression. Peripheral blood for TCR sequencing was drawn from every dose cohort at baseline, at cycle 4 day 1 and at cycle 7 day 1. The samples were drawn from a first-in-human, open-label, multicenter phase I dose-escalation trial of ivuxolimab. Adults with locally advanced or metastatic melanoma, renal cell carcinoma, hepatocellular carcinoma or head and neck squamous cell carcinoma were enrolled in the trial. Before TCR sequencing, CD4+ T cells and CD8+ T cells were sorted from peripheral blood as separate populations.

Broader findings and caveats from the paper: Low levels of normalized T-cell clonal expansion were also shown by some nonresponding patients. At doses of 0.1 to 3.0 mg/kg, clonal expansion of both CD4+ and CD8+ T cells in blood was seen between baseline and week 6. Antigen specificity was not determined for the clonally expanded peripheral T cells. After ivuxolimab, expanded clones were on average more numerous among CD8+ T cells than among CD4+ T cells. In the 0.1-3.0 mg/kg groups, partial responders were among the patients with the lowest normalized peripheral clonal expansion, particularly in CD8+ T cells.

Trimming removed 1 base from V and 9 bases from J, leaving 9 bases between the germline ends. The CDR3 covers 12 residues, taking in both the cysteine and the phenylalanine. The entry retains the CDR3 DNA only, 36 bases that are in frame from base 1. The germline V gene specifies SGHNT as CDR1 and YENEEA as CDR2. The sequence was obtained from an adult with an advanced solid tumor such as melanoma, head and neck, liver or kidney cancer. The chain couples TRBV11-3 to TRBJ1-1; the D segment could be TRBD1, given 5 matching bases. This specimen was CD4+ or CD8+ T cells sorted from blood, taken in a trial of the OX40 agonist ivuxolimab. The sequence in DNA is TGTGCCAGCAGCTTAGCCGCAGGGAAAGCTTTCTTT. This translates into CASSLAAGKAFF.